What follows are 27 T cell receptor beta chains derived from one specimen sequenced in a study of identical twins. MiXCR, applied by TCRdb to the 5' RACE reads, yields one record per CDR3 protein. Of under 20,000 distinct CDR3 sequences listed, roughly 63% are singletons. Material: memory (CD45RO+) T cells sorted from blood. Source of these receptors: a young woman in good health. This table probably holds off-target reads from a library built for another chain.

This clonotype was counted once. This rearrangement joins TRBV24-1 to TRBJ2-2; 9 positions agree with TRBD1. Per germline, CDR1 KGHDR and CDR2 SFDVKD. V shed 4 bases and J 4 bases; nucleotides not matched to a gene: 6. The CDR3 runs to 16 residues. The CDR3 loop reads CATSDQGTGSTGELFF. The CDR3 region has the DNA TGTGCCACCAGTGACCAGGGGACAGGGAGCACCGGGGAGCTGTTTTTT.

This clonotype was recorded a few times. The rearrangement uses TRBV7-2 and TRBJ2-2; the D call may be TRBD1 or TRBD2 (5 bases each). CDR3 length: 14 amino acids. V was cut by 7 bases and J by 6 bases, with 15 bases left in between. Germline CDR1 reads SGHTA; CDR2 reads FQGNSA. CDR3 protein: CASILTRGAGELFF. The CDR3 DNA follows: TGTGCCAGCATCCTCACTAGGGGCGCCGGGGAGCTGTTTTTT.

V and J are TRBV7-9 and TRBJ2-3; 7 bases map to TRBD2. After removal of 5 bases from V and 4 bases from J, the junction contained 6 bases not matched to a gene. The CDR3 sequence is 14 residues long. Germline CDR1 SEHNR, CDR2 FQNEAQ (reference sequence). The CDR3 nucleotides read TGTGCCAGCAGCGTCGGGCGGGAGTCAGATACGCAGTATTTT. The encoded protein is CASSVGRESDTQYF.

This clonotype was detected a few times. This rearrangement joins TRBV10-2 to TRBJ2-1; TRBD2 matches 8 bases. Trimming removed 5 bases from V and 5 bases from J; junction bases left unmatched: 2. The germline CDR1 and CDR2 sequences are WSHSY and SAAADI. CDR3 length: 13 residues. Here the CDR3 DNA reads TGCGCCAGCAGTCTACTAGCGGACAATGAGCAGTTCTTC. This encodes CASSLLADNEQFF.

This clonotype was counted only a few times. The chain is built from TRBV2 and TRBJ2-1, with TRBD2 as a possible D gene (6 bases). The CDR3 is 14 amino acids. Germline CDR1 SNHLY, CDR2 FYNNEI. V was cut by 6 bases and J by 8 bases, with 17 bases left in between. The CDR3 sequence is CASRPGTFSDEQFF. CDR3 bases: TGTGCCAGCAGGCCCGGGACTTTTTCGGATGAGCAGTTCTTC.

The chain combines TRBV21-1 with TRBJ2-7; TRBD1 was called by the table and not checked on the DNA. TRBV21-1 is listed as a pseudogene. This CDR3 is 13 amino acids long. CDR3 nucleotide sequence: TGTGCCAGCAGCAAAGACAGGGTAGACGAGCAGTACTTC. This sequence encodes CASSKDRVDEQYF.

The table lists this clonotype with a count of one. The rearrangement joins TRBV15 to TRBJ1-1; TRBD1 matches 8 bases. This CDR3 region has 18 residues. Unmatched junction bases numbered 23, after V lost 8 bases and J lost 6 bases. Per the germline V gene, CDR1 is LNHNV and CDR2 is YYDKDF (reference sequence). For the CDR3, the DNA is TGTGCCACCGCTCGGGGACCGGGACAGGACTTTTGGACGGCTGAAGCTTTCTTT. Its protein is CATARGPGQDFWTAEAFF.

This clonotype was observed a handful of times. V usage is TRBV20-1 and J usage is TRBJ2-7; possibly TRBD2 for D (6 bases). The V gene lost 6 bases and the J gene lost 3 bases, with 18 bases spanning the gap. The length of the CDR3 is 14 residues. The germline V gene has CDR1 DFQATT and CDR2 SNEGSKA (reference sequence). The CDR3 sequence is CSAPVAGLNYEQYF. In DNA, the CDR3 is TGCAGTGCCCCCGTTGCGGGACTTAACTACGAGCAGTACTTC.

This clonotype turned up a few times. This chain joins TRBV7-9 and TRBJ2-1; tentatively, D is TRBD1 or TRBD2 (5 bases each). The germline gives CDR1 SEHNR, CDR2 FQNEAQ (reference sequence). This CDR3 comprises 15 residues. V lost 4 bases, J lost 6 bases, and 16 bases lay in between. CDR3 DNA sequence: TGTGCCAGCAGCTCCGGGGCCTTACTAGGCAATGAGCAGTTCTTC. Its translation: CASSSGALLGNEQFF.

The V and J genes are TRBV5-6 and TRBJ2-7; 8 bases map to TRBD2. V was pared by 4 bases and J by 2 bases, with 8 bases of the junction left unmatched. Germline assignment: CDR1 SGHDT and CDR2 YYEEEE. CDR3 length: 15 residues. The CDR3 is CASSTRGGGTYEQYF. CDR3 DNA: TGTGCCAGCAGCACACGGGGGGGTGGCACCTACGAGCAGTACTTC.

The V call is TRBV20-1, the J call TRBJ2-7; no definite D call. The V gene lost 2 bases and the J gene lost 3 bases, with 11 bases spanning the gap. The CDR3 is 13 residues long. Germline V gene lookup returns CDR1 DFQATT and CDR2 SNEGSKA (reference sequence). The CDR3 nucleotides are TGCAGTGCTAGACGAAATATGTACTACGAGCAGTACTTC. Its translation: CSARRNMYYEQYF.

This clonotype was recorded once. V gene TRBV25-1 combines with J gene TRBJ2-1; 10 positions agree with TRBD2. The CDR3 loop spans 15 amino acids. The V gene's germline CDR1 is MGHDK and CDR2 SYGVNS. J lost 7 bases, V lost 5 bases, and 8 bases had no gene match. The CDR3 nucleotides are TGTGCCAGCAGTCCACCCACTAGCGGGAAAAATGAGCAGTTCTTC. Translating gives CASSPPTSGKNEQFF.

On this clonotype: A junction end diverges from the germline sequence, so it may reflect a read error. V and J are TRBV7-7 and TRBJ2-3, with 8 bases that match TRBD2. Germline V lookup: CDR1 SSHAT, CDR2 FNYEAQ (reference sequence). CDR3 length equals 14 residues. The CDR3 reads CASSLAGRTDTQYF. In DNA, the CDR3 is TGTGCTAGCAGCTTAGCGGGAAGGACAGATACGCAGTATTTT.

The CDR3 loop is CASRASGDNEQFF. The CDR3 DNA sequence: TGTGCCAGCAGGGCTAGCGGGGACAATGAGCAGTTCTTC. The chain couples TRBV6-2 or TRBV6-3 to TRBJ2-1; 9 bases match TRBD2. Unmatched junction bases numbered 2, after V lost 6 bases and J lost 5 bases. The CDR3 contains 13 residues. Germline lookup yields CDR1 MNHEY and CDR2 SVGEGT.

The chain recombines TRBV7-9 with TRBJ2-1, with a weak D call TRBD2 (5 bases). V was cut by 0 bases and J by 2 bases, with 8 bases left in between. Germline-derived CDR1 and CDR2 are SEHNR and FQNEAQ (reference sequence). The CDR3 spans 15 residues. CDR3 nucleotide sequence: TGTGCCAGCAGCTTAGCGGAGGTAGCCTACAATGAGCAGTTCTTC. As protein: CASSLAEVAYNEQFF. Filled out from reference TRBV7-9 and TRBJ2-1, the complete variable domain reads DTGVSQNPRHKITKRGQNVTFRCDPISEHNRLYWYRQTLGQGPEFLTYFQNEAQLEKSRLLSDRFSAERPKGSFSTLEIQRTEQGDSAMYLCASSLAEVAYNEQFFGPGTRLTVL.

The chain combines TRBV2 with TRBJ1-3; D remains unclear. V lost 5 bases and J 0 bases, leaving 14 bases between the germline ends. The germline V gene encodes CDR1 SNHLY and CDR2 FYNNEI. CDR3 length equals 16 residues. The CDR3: CASSLGWFNSGNTIYF. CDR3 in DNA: TGTGCCAGCAGTCTGGGTTGGTTTAACTCTGGAAACACCATATATTTT.

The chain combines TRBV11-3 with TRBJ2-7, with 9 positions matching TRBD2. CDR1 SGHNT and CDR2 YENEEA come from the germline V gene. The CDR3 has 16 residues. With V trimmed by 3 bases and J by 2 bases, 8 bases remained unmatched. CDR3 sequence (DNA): TGTGCCAGCAGCTTTCGACTAGCGGAAAGGGCCTACGAGCAGTACTTC. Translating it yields CASSFRLAERAYEQYF.

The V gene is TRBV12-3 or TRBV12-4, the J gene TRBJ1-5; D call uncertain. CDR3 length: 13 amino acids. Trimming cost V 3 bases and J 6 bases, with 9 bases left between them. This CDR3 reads CASSFGEGQPQHF. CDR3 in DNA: TGTGCCAGCAGTTTCGGGGAGGGTCAGCCCCAGCATTTT.

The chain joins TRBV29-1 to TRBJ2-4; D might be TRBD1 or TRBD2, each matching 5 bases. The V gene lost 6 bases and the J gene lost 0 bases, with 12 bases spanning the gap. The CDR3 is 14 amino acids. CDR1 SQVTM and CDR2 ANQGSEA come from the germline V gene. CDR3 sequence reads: CSVEGPLAKNIQYF. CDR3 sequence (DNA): TGCAGCGTCGAGGGACCTTTAGCCAAAAACATTCAGTACTTC. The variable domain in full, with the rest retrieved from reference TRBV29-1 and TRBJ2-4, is SAVISQKPSRDICQRGTSLTIQCQVDSQVTMMFWYRQQPGQSLTLIATANQGSEATYESGFVIDKFPISRPNLTFSTLTVSNMSPEDSSIYLCSVEGPLAKNIQYFGAGTRLSVL.

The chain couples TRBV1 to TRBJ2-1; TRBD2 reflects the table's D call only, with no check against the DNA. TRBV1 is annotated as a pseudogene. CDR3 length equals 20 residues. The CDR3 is CTSSRVPGLAGIRSGNEQFF. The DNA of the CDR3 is TGCACCAGCAGCCGAGTTCCGGGACTAGCGGGAATTAGGAGCGGCAATGAGCAGTTCTTC.

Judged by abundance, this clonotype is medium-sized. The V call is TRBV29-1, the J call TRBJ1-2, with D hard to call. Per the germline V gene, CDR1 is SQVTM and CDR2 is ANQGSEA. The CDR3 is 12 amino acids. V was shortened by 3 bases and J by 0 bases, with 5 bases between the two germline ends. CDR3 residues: CSVEESNYGYTF. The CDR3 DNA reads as TGCAGCGTTGAGGAGTCTAACTATGGCTACACCTTC.

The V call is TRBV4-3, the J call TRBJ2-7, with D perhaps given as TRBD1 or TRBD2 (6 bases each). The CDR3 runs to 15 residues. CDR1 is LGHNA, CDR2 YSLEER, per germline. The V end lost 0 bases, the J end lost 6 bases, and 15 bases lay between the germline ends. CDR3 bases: TGCGCCAGCAGCCAAGATCCGGGACGGGGGCGCGAGCAGTACTTC. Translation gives CASSQDPGRGREQYF.

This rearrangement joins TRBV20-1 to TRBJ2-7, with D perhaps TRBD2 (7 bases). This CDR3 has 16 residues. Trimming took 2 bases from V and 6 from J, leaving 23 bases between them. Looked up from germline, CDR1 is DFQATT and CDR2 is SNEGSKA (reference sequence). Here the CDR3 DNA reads TGCAGTGCTAGATTAACTGTTCAGGGAGGGGGATCCGAGCAGTACTTC. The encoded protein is CSARLTVQGGGSEQYF.

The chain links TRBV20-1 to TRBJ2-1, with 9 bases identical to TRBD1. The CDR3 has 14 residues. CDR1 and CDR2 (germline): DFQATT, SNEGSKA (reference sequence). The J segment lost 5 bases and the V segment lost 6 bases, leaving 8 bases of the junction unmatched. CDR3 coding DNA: TGCAGTGCGCCGGACAGGGGATCAAACAATGAGCAGTTCTTC. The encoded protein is CSAPDRGSNNEQFF.

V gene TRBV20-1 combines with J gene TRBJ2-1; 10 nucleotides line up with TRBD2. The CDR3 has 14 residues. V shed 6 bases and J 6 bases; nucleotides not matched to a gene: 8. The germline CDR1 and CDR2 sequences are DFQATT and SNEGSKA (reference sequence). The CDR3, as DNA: TGCAGTGCAGAGCTAGCGGGAGCGTCCAATGAGCAGTTCTTC. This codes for CSAELAGASNEQFF.

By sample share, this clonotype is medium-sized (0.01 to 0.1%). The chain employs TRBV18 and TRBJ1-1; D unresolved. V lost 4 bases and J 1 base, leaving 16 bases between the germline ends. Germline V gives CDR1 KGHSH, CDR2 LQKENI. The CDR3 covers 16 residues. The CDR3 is CASSLLPGRANTEAFF. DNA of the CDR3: TGTGCCAGCTCACTTCTACCTGGACGGGCGAACACTGAAGCTTTCTTT.

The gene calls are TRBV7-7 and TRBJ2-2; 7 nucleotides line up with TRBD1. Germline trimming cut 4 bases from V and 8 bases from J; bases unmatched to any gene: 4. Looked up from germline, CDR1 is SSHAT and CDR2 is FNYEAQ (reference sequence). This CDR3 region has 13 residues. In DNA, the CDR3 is TGTGCCAGCAGCTCACAGGGGAGAGGGGAGCTGTTTTTT. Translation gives CASSSQGRGELFF. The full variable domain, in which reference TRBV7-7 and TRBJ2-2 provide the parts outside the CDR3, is GAGVSQSPRYKVTKRGQDVTLRCDPISSHATLYWYQQALGQGPEFLTYFNYEAQPDKSGLPSDRFSAERPEGSISTLTIQRTEQRDSAMYRCASSSQGRGELFFGEGSRLTVL.